What follows describes a single T cell receptor beta chain. The sample belongs to a study of multiple sclerosis patients with progressive multifocal leukoencephalopathy. Overall study: Controls were natalizumab-treated multiple sclerosis patients who did not develop PML, sampled longitudinally.

The CDR3 runs 16 residues. TCRdb's copy holds only in-frame clones and misses some; the assay was immunoSEQ multiplex PCR. The repertoire includes about 30,000 clones, 85% to 95% of them detected once, and around 2.1% sits in the top ten. The time point: before natalizumab initiation. Sample: PBMCs. This sequence originates from a man younger than 40 with multiple sclerosis. J is TRBJ2-1 and V is TRBV21-1; the table's D call TRBD2 went unverified against the DNA. TRBV21-1 is labeled a pseudogene. CDR3 in amino acids: CASSFQREGPVDEQFF. CDR3 DNA sequence: TGTGCCAGCAGCTTCCAGCGGGAGGGCCCGGTCGATGAGCAGTTCTTC.